What follows are 32 T cell receptor beta chains derived from one specimen sequenced in a study of cytomegalovirus exposure and HLA in healthy donors. The primer mix had 60 Vbeta and 13 Jbeta primers. Assay: immunoSEQ multiplex PCR; the TCRdb copy retains only in-frame clones and omits some. The sample lists under 85,000 clones, 65% to 70% occurring once. Specimen: PBMCs. The receptor source for this set is a woman between 25 and 40 years old in good health and CMV-seronegative.

This sequence joins TRBV19 and TRBJ2-3; D may be TRBD1 (6 bases). Looked up from germline, CDR1 is LNHDA and CDR2 is SQIVND (reference sequence). This CDR3 contains 16 residues. Trimming removed 3 bases from V and 6 bases from J, with 19 bases in between. The CDR3 coding sequence is TGTGCCAGTAGTATCCAACTCCGGGGACATACCGATACGCAGTATTTT. Translating gives CASSIQLRGHTDTQYF.

The genes are TRBV28 and TRBJ1-2, with D possibly matching TRBD1 (6 bases). V was pared by 2 bases and J by 7 bases, with 11 bases between. The germline gives CDR1 MDHEN, CDR2 SYDVKM. The CDR3 contains 13 residues. The CDR3, as DNA: TGTGCCAGCAGTTTACCCACCAGGGGTGGCTACACCTTC. Translation gives CASSLPTRGGYTF.

CDR3 sequence: CASSIGGTVSYEQYF. For the CDR3, the DNA is TGTGCCAGTAGTATAGGTGGGACAGTCTCCTACGAGCAGTACTTC. V and J are TRBV19 and TRBJ2-7; TRBD1 aligns across 7 bases. The CDR3 spans 15 residues. The germline V gene encodes CDR1 LNHDA and CDR2 SQIVND (reference sequence). Trimming cost V 1 base and J 0 bases; bases outside gene matches: 3.

This clone was found a few times. This chain connects TRBV2 to TRBJ1-1, with 7 bases identical to TRBD1. Germline loops: CDR1 SNHLY, CDR2 FYNNEI. The CDR3 loop spans 14 amino acids. V trimming: 5 bases; J trimming: 2 bases; junction bases outside the gene matches: 5. CDR3 in amino acids: CASSLTGVNTEAFF. CDR3 sequence (DNA): TGTGCCAGCAGTCTAACAGGGGTCAACACTGAAGCTTTCTTT.

This clone showed up just a few times. The rearrangement uses TRBV10-2 and TRBJ1-1; D perhaps matches TRBD1 (5 bases). The V and J ends lost 6 bases and 6 bases respectively, with 14 bases between them. This CDR3 is 13 amino acids long. In germline, CDR1 is WSHSY, CDR2 SAAADI. As DNA, the CDR3 is TGCGCCAGCAGAGACGGGGGGAAGGCTGAAGCTTTCTTT. Residues: CASRDGGKAEAFF.

The rearrangement links TRBV9 to TRBJ2-1, with TRBD2 identical over 11 bases. Germline loops: CDR1 SGDLS, CDR2 YYNGEE. The V and J ends lost 3 bases and 2 bases, in that order; junction bases with no gene match: 4. The CDR3 has 16 amino acids. The CDR3 sequence: CASSALAGGTYNEQFF. The CDR3 nucleotides read TGTGCCAGCAGCGCGCTAGCGGGGGGCACCTACAATGAGCAGTTCTTC.

This chain links TRBV7-6 with TRBJ1-1; 7 bases match TRBD1. After removal of 5 bases from V and 5 bases from J, the junction contained 11 bases not matched to a gene. Germline values: CDR1 SGHVS, CDR2 FNYEAQ. This CDR3 contains 15 residues. The CDR3: CASSQIQGMGTEAFF. In nucleotides, the CDR3 is TGTGCCAGCAGCCAAATACAGGGGATGGGAACTGAAGCTTTCTTT.

This chain joins TRBV7-8 and TRBJ2-5; weak D call: TRBD1 (6 bases). Germline lookup yields CDR1 SGHVS and CDR2 FQNEAQ. There are 15 residues in the CDR3. V was clipped by 6 bases and J by 5 bases, with 19 bases between them. The CDR3 loop reads CASRLNRVGWETQYF. CDR3 DNA: TGTGCCAGCAGGTTAAACAGGGTTGGTTGGGAGACCCAGTACTTC. The variable domain in full, with the rest retrieved from reference TRBV7-8 and TRBJ2-5, is GAGVSQSPRYKVAKRGQDVALRCDPISGHVSLFWYQQALGQGPEFLTYFQNEAQLDKSGLPSDRFFAERPEGSVSTLKIQRTQQEDSAVYLCASRLNRVGWETQYFGPGTRLLVL.

Details on this clone: A read error is likely, as this CDR3 ends without the conserved phenylalanine or tryptophan. The V gene is TRBV29-1, the J gene TRBJ2-3; weak D call: TRBD2 (6 bases). Germline-derived CDR1 and CDR2 are SQVTM and ANQGSEA. V was shortened by 6 bases and J by 3 bases, with 13 bases between the two germline ends. The CDR3 has 13 amino acids. CDR3 region: CSVGGMGTDTQYL. In DNA, the CDR3 is TGCAGCGTGGGCGGGATGGGGACAGATACGCAGTATCTT.

On this clone: Its ends do not fully match the called genes, so a read error is possible. The identical CDR3 is also encoded by other nucleotide sequences in the sample. The J gene is TRBJ2-7, the V gene TRBV6-5; 7 nucleotides agree with TRBD1. The CDR3 spans 14 residues. CDR1 is MNHEY, CDR2 SVGAGI, per germline. In DNA form, the CDR3 reads TGTGCCAGTAGTTACGTGGCAGGGGGCTACGAGCAGTACTTC. Amino acid sequence: CASSYVAGGYEQYF.

The chain carries TRBV11-2 and TRBJ1-1, with 9 bases that match TRBD1. This CDR3 is built from 16 residues. CDR1 is SGHAT, CDR2 FQNNGV, per germline. V lost 0 bases and J lost 10; bases outside the gene matches: 12. The CDR3 loop reads CASSLEGAHRGLRAFF. CDR3 nucleotides: TGTGCCAGCAGCTTAGAAGGCGCACACAGGGGGCTACGAGCTTTCTTT.

V usage is TRBV5-6 and J usage is TRBJ2-3; D might be TRBD2 (7 bases). Germline values: CDR1 SGHDT, CDR2 YYEEEE. V lost 5 bases, J lost 1 base, and 14 bases lay in between. The CDR3 is made up of 15 amino acids. In nucleotides, the CDR3 is TGTGCCAGCAGTCTGGGGGGGCTGGGCACAGATACGCAGTATTTT. Translated: CASSLGGLGTDTQYF.

Worth noting for this clone: The junction does not match germline at one end; this may be a read error. The chain couples TRBV7-3 to TRBJ1-2, with a possible D match to TRBD1 (6 bases). The germline gives CDR1 SGHTA, CDR2 FQGTGA. This CDR3 has 12 residues. The DNA of the CDR3 is TGTGCCAGCAGCTTTACAGGGCCTCCTGAGGCCTTC. This sequence encodes CASSFTGPPEAF.

At least ten counts were recorded for this clone. The V call is TRBV4-3, the J call TRBJ2-1; 9 bases match TRBD2. This CDR3 region has 15 residues. The germline V gene encodes CDR1 LGHNA and CDR2 YSLEER. The V gene end was trimmed by 6 bases and the J gene end by 6 bases; junction bases not matched to a gene: 9. In nucleotides, the CDR3 is TGCGCCAGCAGTCCCGCAGCGGGGGGCCCCAATGAGCAGTTCTTC. It yields the protein CASSPAAGGPNEQFF.

The chain couples TRBV7-9 to TRBJ2-5, with 8 bases that match TRBD2. This CDR3 is built from 15 residues. Germline V gene lookup returns CDR1 SEHNR and CDR2 FQNEAQ (reference sequence). Unmatched junction bases numbered 4, after V lost 3 bases and J lost 1 base. The CDR3 DNA is TGTGCCAGCAGCTTGTGGACTAGCATCCAAGAGACCCAGTACTTC. Translating it yields CASSLWTSIQETQYF.

The chain has TRBV1 and TRBJ2-4; the DNA was not used to check the table's D call, TRBD2. TRBV1 is a pseudogene locus. The CDR3 is made up of 15 amino acids. The CDR3 region has the DNA TGCACCAGCAGCCCCACCGGGGTAGTCAAAAACATTCAGTACTTC. This gives the protein CTSSPTGVVKNIQYF.

The chain combines TRBV9 with TRBJ2-1; TRBD2 might be the D (6 bases). The germline V gene encodes CDR1 SGDLS and CDR2 YYNGEE. CDR3 length: 16 amino acids. V dropped 3 bases and J dropped 1 base, with 14 bases sitting between them. The CDR3 is CASSAAGTGSYNEQFF. CDR3 bases: TGTGCCAGCAGCGCAGCCGGGACTGGATCCTACAATGAGCAGTTCTTC. Full variable domain (missing parts from reference TRBV9 and TRBJ2-1): DSGVTQTPKHLITATGQRVTLRCSPRSGDLSVYWYQQSLDQGLQFLIQYYNGEERAKGNILERFSAQQFPDLHSELNLSSLELGDSALYFCASSAAGTGSYNEQFFGPGTRLTVL.

The chain uses TRBV5-6 and TRBJ1-4; 7 bases map to TRBD1. Germline CDR1 and CDR2: SGHDT and YYEEEE. Germline trimming cut 4 bases from V and 6 bases from J; bases unmatched to any gene: 6. This CDR3 is built from 14 residues. The CDR3, as DNA: TGTGCCAGCAGCGTAGGGGGCTTGGATGAAAAACTGTTTTTT. Translation: CASSVGGLDEKLFF.

This chain joins TRBV7-2 and TRBJ2-7, with TRBD1 matching 8 bases. Germline V gene lookup returns CDR1 SGHTA and CDR2 FQGNSA. The trim removed 3 bases at V and 6 bases at J, leaving 10 bases unmatched. This CDR3 has 15 residues. CDR3 sequence: CASSLGTGFLGEQYF. CDR3 bases: TGTGCCAGCAGCTTGGGGACAGGCTTCTTAGGCGAGCAGTACTTC.

This chain connects TRBV9 to TRBJ2-1, with 12 bases that match TRBD2. This CDR3 is built from 16 residues. Germline V gene data show CDR1 as SGDLS and CDR2 as YYNGEE. V lost 4 bases, J lost 2 bases, and 4 bases stayed unmatched. The CDR3 loop is CASSFRTSGTYNEQFF. The CDR3 nucleotides read TGTGCCAGCAGCTTCAGGACTAGCGGGACCTACAATGAGCAGTTCTTC.

This clone was seen just once. The chain combines TRBV27 with TRBJ2-7; 12 nucleotides line up with TRBD1. This CDR3 contains 16 residues. Germline values: CDR1 MNHEY, CDR2 SMNVEV (reference sequence). The J segment lost 5 bases and the V segment lost 6 bases, leaving 11 bases of the junction unmatched. This CDR3 is CASRGQGAPWTHEQYF. As DNA, the CDR3 is TGTGCCAGCAGGGGACAGGGGGCACCGTGGACTCACGAGCAGTACTTC.

The V gene is TRBV7-2, the J gene TRBJ1-5; D is perhaps TRBD1 (6 bases). Looked up from germline, CDR1 is SGHTA and CDR2 is FQGNSA. The length of the CDR3 is 14 residues. V was shortened by 1 base and J by 2 bases, with 6 bases between the two germline ends. In DNA, the CDR3 is TGTGCCAGCAGCTTAGGACAGGGCAATCAGCCCCAGCATTTT. This sequence encodes CASSLGQGNQPQHF.

This clone has just one count. The V and J genes are TRBV30 and TRBJ2-7, with D unresolved. CDR3 length equals 14 residues. The germline V and J ends were trimmed by 0 bases and 2 bases, with 11 bases remaining between them. The germline V gene has CDR1 GTSNPN and CDR2 SVGIG (reference sequence). DNA for the CDR3: TGTGCCTGGAGTGTACCGACTCGAACCTACGAGCAGTACTTC. Translating it yields CAWSVPTRTYEQYF.

The chain carries TRBV30 and TRBJ2-5; unclear D gene. The CDR3 runs 14 residues. V was clipped by 2 bases and J by 1 base, with 11 bases between them. Germline values: CDR1 GTSNPN, CDR2 SVGIG (reference sequence). This CDR3 is CAWSKRPFQETQYF. The CDR3 DNA follows: TGTGCCTGGAGTAAGCGACCATTCCAAGAGACCCAGTACTTC.

The chain carries TRBV4-1 and TRBJ2-7; D gene uncertain. This CDR3 has 14 amino acids. Trimming cost V 5 bases and J 5 bases, with 16 bases left between them. The germline V gene encodes CDR1 MGHRA and CDR2 YSYEKL. In DNA form, the CDR3 reads TGCGCCAGCAGCTCTAATCCCGGGTTTAACGAGCAGTACTTC. The encoded protein is CASSSNPGFNEQYF.

In its sample, this clone was seen a few times. V is TRBV7-5 and J is TRBJ2-5; TRBD1 was called by the table and not checked on the DNA. TRBV7-5 constitutes a pseudogene. This CDR3 region has 15 residues. In DNA, the CDR3 is TGTGCCAGAAGGTTACAGGGGGAACATCTAGAGACCCAGTACTTC. Translation gives CARRLQGEHLETQYF.

This rearrangement joins TRBV5-6 to TRBJ1-5; 8 positions match TRBD1. In germline, CDR1 is SGHDT, CDR2 YYEEEE. The CDR3 runs 14 residues. Losses at the gene ends were 4 bases for V and 6 bases for J; bases not matched to a gene: 6. CDR3 protein: CASSIGTGPQPQHF. CDR3 coding DNA: TGTGCCAGCAGCATCGGGACAGGTCCTCAGCCCCAGCATTTT.

This chain uses TRBV27 with TRBJ1-1; 7 positions match TRBD1. This CDR3 is 14 amino acids long. Per germline, CDR1 MNHEY and CDR2 SMNVEV (reference sequence). Trimming took 2 bases from V and 5 from J; bases not matched to a gene: 5. DNA for the CDR3: TGTGCCAGCAGTTTAAACAGGGGAGTGACTGAAGCTTTCTTT. Protein: CASSLNRGVTEAFF.

The gene calls are TRBV19 and TRBJ1-4; no definite D call. Looked up from germline, CDR1 is LNHDA and CDR2 is SQIVND (reference sequence). The CDR3 length is 13 residues. Trimming removed 4 bases from V and 8 bases from J, with 11 bases in between. The CDR3 nucleotides are TGTGCCAGTAGTAAGGAGGACCGGGAAAAACTGTTTTTT. Its protein product is CASSKEDREKLFF.

V and J are TRBV5-4 and TRBJ2-5; TRBD1 matches at 9 bases. Per the germline V gene, CDR1 is SGHNT and CDR2 is YYREEE (reference sequence). This CDR3 spans 14 amino acids. V lost 3 bases, J lost 4 bases, and 4 bases stayed unmatched. The CDR3 sequence is CASSSRDRAETQYF. The DNA of the CDR3 is TGTGCCAGCAGCTCCCGGGACAGGGCAGAGACCCAGTACTTC.

The rearrangement links TRBV9 to TRBJ2-7, with D perhaps matching TRBD1 (5 bases). The CDR3 extends over 13 amino acids. Trimming cost V 0 bases and J 6 bases, with 10 bases left between them. Germline V gene data show CDR1 as SGDLS and CDR2 as YYNGEE. Here the CDR3 reads CASSVGRESEQYF. The CDR3 nucleotides read TGTGCCAGCAGCGTAGGCAGGGAATCCGAGCAGTACTTC. The whole variable domain, remainder taken from reference TRBV9 and TRBJ2-7, is DSGVTQTPKHLITATGQRVTLRCSPRSGDLSVYWYQQSLDQGLQFLIQYYNGEERAKGNILERFSAQQFPDLHSELNLSSLELGDSALYFCASSVGRESEQYFGPGTRLTVT.

This clone was counted a few times. This chain connects TRBV19 to TRBJ1-1, with D possibly TRBD1 on 5 matching bases. The CDR3 runs to 15 residues. Per germline, CDR1 LNHDA and CDR2 SQIVND (reference sequence). Trimming removed 5 bases at V and 4 bases at J, with 17 bases between. The CDR3: CASSPRAGGTTEAFF. CDR3 nucleotide sequence: TGTGCCAGTAGTCCCCGGGCCGGGGGTACCACTGAAGCTTTCTTT.